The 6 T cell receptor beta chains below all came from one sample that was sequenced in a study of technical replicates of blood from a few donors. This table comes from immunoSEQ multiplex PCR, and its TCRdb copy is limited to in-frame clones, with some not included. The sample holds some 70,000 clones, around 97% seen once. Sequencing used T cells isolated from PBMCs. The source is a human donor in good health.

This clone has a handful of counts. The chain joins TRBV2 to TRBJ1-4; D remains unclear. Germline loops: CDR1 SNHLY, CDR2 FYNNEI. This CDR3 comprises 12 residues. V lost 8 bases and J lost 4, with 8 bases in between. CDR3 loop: CASELGNEKLFF. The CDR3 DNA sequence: TGTGCCAGCGAGCTTGGTAATGAAAAACTGTTTTTT. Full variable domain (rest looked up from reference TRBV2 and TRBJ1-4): EPEVTQTPSHQVTQMGQEVILRCVPISNHLYFYWYRQILGQKVEFLVSFYNNEISEKSEIFDDQFSVERPDGSNFTLKIRSTKLEDSAMYFCASELGNEKLFFGSGTQLSVL.

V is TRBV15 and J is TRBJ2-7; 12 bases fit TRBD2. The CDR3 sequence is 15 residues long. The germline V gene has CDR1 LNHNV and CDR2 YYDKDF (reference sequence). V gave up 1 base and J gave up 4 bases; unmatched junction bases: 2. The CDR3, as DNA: TGTGCCACCAGCAGAGTCACTAGCGGGAGGTACGAGCAGTACTTC. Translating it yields CATSRVTSGRYEQYF.

CDR3 region: CASSQERYNEQFF. CDR3 nucleotides: TGCGCCAGCAGCCAAGAGCGGTACAATGAGCAGTTCTTC. The rearrangement joins TRBV4-1 to TRBJ2-1; D gene unclear. Trimming took off 0 bases at V and 4 bases at J, with 4 bases between the two ends. CDR1 MGHRA and CDR2 YSYEKL come from the germline V gene. The CDR3 spans 13 residues.

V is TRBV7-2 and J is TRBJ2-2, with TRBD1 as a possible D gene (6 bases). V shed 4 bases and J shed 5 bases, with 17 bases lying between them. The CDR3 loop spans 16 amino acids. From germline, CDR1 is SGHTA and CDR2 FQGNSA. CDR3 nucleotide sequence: TGTGCCAGCAGCTCGCACGGGACAAGTCAGACCGGGGAGCTGTTTTTT. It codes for CASSSHGTSQTGELFF.

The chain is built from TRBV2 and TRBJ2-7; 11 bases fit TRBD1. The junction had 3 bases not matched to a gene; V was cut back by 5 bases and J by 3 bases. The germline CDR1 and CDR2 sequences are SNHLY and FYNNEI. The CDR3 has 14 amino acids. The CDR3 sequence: CASSPGQGGYEQYF. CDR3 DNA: TGTGCCAGCAGTCCGGGACAGGGGGGCTACGAGCAGTACTTC.

Here the CDR3 DNA reads TGTGCCTGGAGTTACCGGGGGGTGATAGCGGGAGGGCCTAATGAGCAGTTCTTC. Its translation is CAWSYRGVIAGGPNEQFF. This chain connects TRBV30 to TRBJ2-1, with 11 bases identical to TRBD2. The CDR3 runs 18 residues. The germline V gene has CDR1 GTSNPN and CDR2 SVGIG (reference sequence). V shed 2 bases, J shed 7 bases, and the junction held 16 bases outside the gene matches.